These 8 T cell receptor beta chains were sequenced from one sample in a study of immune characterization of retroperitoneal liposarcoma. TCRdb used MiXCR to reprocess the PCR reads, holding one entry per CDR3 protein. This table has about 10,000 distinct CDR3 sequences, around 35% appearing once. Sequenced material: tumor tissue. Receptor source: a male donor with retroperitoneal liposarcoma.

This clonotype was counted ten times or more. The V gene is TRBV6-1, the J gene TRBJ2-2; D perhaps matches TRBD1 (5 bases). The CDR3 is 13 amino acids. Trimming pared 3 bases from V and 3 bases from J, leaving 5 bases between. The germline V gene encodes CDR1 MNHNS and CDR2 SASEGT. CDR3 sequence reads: CASSDRDTGELFF. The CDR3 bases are TGTGCCAGCAGTGACAGGGACACCGGGGAGCTGTTTTTT.

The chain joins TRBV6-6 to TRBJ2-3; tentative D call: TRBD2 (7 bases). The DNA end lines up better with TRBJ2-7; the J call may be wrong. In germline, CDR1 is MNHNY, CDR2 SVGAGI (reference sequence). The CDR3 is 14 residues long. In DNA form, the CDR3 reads TGTGCCAGCAGTTACAGTCGGGGGGCGCCCGAGCAGTACTTC. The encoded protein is CASSYSRGAPEQYF.

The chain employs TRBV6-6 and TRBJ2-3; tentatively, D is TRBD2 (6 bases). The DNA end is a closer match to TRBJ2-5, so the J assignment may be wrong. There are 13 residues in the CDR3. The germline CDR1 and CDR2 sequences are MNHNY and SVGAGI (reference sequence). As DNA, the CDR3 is TGTGCCAGCAGTCCGGGGGAATGGGAGACCCAGTACTTC. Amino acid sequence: CASSPGEWETQYF.

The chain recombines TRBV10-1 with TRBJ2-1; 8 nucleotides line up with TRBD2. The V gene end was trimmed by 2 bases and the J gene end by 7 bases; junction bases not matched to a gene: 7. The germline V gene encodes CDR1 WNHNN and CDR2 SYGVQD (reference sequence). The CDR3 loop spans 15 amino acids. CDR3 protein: CASSEPGLGGNEQFF. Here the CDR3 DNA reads TGCGCCAGCAGTGAGCCGGGACTAGGGGGGAATGAGCAGTTCTTC.

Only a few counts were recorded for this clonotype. The DNA for the CDR3 is TGTGCCAGCAGGGCCAGACTAGCGGGGGCGCGAGCAGATACGCAGTATTTT. Protein product: CASRARLAGARADTQYF. This chain uses TRBV6-1 with TRBJ2-3, with 12 bases fitting TRBD2. The CDR3 spans 17 residues. V dropped 6 bases and J dropped 4; count of bases not matched to a gene: 11. Germline V gives CDR1 MNHNS, CDR2 SASEGT.

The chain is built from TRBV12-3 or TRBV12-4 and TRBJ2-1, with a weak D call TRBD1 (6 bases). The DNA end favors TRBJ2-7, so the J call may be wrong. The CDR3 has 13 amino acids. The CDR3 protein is CASSRDIYNEQYF. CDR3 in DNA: TGTGCCAGCAGTCGGGACATCTACAATGAGCAGTACTTC.

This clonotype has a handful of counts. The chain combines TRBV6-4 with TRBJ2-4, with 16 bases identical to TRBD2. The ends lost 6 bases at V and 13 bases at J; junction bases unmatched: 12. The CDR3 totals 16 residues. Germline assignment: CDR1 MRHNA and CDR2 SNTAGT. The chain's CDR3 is CASSRGLAGGPGEQYF. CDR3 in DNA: TGTGCCAGCAGCCGGGGACTAGCGGGAGGGCCGGGTGAGCAGTACTTC.

CDR3 DNA sequence: TGTGCCATCAGTCGAGATCAAGAGACCCAGTACTTC. This translates into CAISRDQETQYF. V usage is TRBV10-3 and J usage is TRBJ2-1; D is unclear. The J call may be incorrect, as the DNA end agrees better with TRBJ2-5. Germline loops: CDR1 ENHRY, CDR2 SYGVKD. The CDR3 has 12 amino acids.